The clone carrying this T cell receptor (beta chain) was seen only a few times. Its antigen is currently unknown. Trimming pared 5 bases from V and 6 bases from J, leaving 17 bases between. Looked up from germline, CDR1 is SEHNR and CDR2 is FQNEAQ (reference sequence). The CDR3 is 15 residues long. The data stem from a study of OX40 agonist ivuxolimab in advanced cancers. Across the study: Partial responses occurred in three patients (one hepatocellular carcinoma, two cutaneous melanoma).

Whole-study findings and limits: Dosing at 0.1 to 3.0 mg/kg was accompanied by clonal expansion of CD4+ and CD8+ blood T cells by week 6. Among the lowest peripheral clonal expansion occurred in 0.1-3.0 mg/kg partial responders.

Clones were sequenced by immunoSEQ multiplex PCR, and TCRdb holds only the in-frame ones, with some missing. The sample consists of 50,000 to 70,000 clones, about 81% of them appearing once. The chain combines TRBV7-9 with TRBJ1-5; D ambiguous. This specimen was CD4+ or CD8+ T cells sorted from blood, taken in a trial of the OX40 agonist ivuxolimab. The sequence derives from an adult with an advanced solid tumor such as melanoma, head and neck, liver or kidney cancer. The CDR3 DNA sequence: TGTGCCAGCAGCCCCGGATCCGCAAGTGGTCAGCCCCAGCATTTT. Protein product: CASSPGSASGQPQHF.